This is a list of T cell receptor beta chains from one sample in a study of blood T cell repertoires in COVID-19. Some clones are missing from TCRdb's copy, which holds only in-frame ones; the method was immunoSEQ multiplex PCR. The table shows about 200,000 clones, with around 90% occurring only once. What was sequenced was PBMCs or T cells enriched from blood (not recorded which). These receptors were obtained from a man aged 30 to 39 who had recovered from COVID-19. CDR3s include the opening cysteine and the closing phenylalanine or tryptophan. A D gene is named only where the DNA matches it firmly. Clone size appears in some rows only: once, few, many, or a class for an expanded clone.

abundance	v_gene	j_gene	d_gene	CDR3nt	CDR3aa
NA	TRBV7-6	TRBJ1-1	TRBD1	TGTGCCAGCAGCTACAGGGGGGAGGACACTGAAGCTTTCTTT	CASSYRGEDTEAFF
NA	TRBV5-1	TRBJ1-3	NA	TGCGCCAGCAGCCTTACTACGGCCTACTCTGGAAACACCATATATTTT	CASSLTTAYSGNTIYF
NA	TRBV6-5	TRBJ1-2	NA	TGTGCCAGCAGAGGGGGAACTAACTATGGCTACACCTTC	CASRGGTNYGYTF
NA	TRBV11-2	TRBJ1-4	NA	TGTGCCAGCAGCTTAGAGGGGGGGTACGAAAAACTGTTTTTT	CASSLEGGYEKLFF
NA	TRBV14	TRBJ2-5	NA	TGTGCCAGCAGCCAAGATGCTAGCCTCGGGGAGACCCAGTACTTC	CASSQDASLGETQYF
NA	TRBV11-3	TRBJ2-3	TRBD2	TGTGCCAGCAGCTCGCGGACTAGCGGGGGGGCAGGAGATACGCAGTATTTT	CASSSRTSGGAGDTQYF
once	TRBV6-5	TRBJ2-5	TRBD2	TGTGCCAGCAGTCCTAGCGGGTCAAGCGAGACCCAGTACTTC	CASSPSGSSETQYF
NA	TRBV5-1	TRBJ2-2	NA	TGCGCCAGCAGCTTGAAATCTGCGAACACCGGGGAGCTGTTTTTT	CASSLKSANTGELFF
few	TRBV6-5	TRBJ2-7	TRBD2	TGTGCCAGCAGAACCCGCTGGGAGGGGAGGAACGAGCAGTACTTC	CASRTRWEGRNEQYF
NA	TRBV18	TRBJ2-4	NA	TGTGCCAGCTCACCATTTAAGGTACAGGGGAGGTCCAAAAACATTCAGTACTTC	CASSPFKVQGRSKNIQYF
NA	TRBV19	TRBJ2-7	TRBD1	TGTGCCAGTAGCCCGGGACAGAATCTCTACGAGCAGTACTTC	CASSPGQNLYEQYF